Shown below are 28 T cell receptor beta chains from a single sample sequenced in a study of blood T cell repertoires in COVID-19. The table came from immunoSEQ multiplex PCR; TCRdb's copy has only in-frame clones and leaves some out. The table shows just over 150,000 clones, with around 89% occurring only once. Sequenced material: peripheral blood. The receptors stem from a woman aged 40 to 50 with acute or convalescent COVID-19.

The chain has TRBV19 and TRBJ2-1; a weak D match, TRBD1 (7 bases). The CDR3 has 14 amino acids. Germline V gene data show CDR1 as LNHDA and CDR2 as SQIVND (reference sequence). V dropped 7 bases and J dropped 10 bases, with 20 bases sitting between them. The DNA for the CDR3 is TGTGCCAGTACCCTCAGCGGAGGGGGCGGGGAGCAGTTCTTC. Encoded protein: CASTLSGGGGEQFF.

This clone came up a few times. The chain recombines TRBV2 with TRBJ2-1; 12 bases map to TRBD2. V lost 4 bases to trimming and J lost 2 bases; unmatched junction nucleotides: 0. The CDR3 sequence is 15 residues long. The germline V gene encodes CDR1 SNHLY and CDR2 FYNNEI. Written as DNA, the CDR3 is TGTGCCAGCAGTGCTAGCGGGGGGGCCTACAATGAGCAGTTCTTC. Residues: CASSASGGAYNEQFF.

The chain carries TRBV28 and TRBJ1-2; 11 nucleotides agree with TRBD1. The CDR3 runs 14 residues. Germline trimming cut 3 bases from V and 8 bases from J; bases unmatched to any gene: 5. From germline, CDR1 is MDHEN and CDR2 SYDVKM. The CDR3 DNA reads TGTGCCAGCAGTTTCGGACAGGGGGCGCGAGGCTACACCTTC. Translating gives CASSFGQGARGYTF.

J is TRBJ1-5 and V is TRBV21-1; TRBD1, as called in the table, went unchecked against the DNA. TRBV21-1 represents a pseudogene. The CDR3 consists of 12 residues. In DNA, the CDR3 is TGTGCCAGCAGCAACAGGGATCAGCCCCAGCATTTT. Amino acid sequence: CASSNRDQPQHF.

This clone was observed a handful of times. The chain recombines TRBV5-4 with TRBJ1-2; 9 positions agree with TRBD1. Germline CDR1 SGHNT, CDR2 YYREEE (reference sequence). V lost 4 bases to trimming and J lost 4 bases; unmatched junction nucleotides: 2. The CDR3 has 13 amino acids. This chain's CDR3 is CASSPGQGYGYTF. CDR3 coding DNA: TGTGCCAGCAGCCCGGGACAGGGCTATGGCTACACCTTC.

V is TRBV6-1 and J is TRBJ2-7, with TRBD2 matching over 7 bases. This CDR3 spans 16 amino acids. V dropped 3 bases and J dropped 0; count of bases not matched to a gene: 8. Germline loops: CDR1 MNHNS, CDR2 SASEGT. The CDR3 protein is CASSESGTILSYEQYF. The CDR3 bases are TGTGCCAGCAGTGAGTCCGGGACTATCCTCTCCTACGAGCAGTACTTC.

The sample holds many counts of this clone. This chain links TRBV2 with TRBJ1-3, with D unresolved. The CDR3 extends over 15 amino acids. In germline, CDR1 is SNHLY, CDR2 FYNNEI. V shed 1 base and J shed 0 bases, with 7 bases lying between them. In DNA form, the CDR3 reads TGTGCCAGCAGTGAAGAGAGCTTCTCTGGAAACACCATATATTTT. It translates to CASSEESFSGNTIYF. Drawing the rest from reference TRBV2 and TRBJ1-3, the complete variable domain is EPEVTQTPSHQVTQMGQEVILRCVPISNHLYFYWYRQILGQKVEFLVSFYNNEISEKSEIFDDQFSVERPDGSNFTLKIRSTKLEDSAMYFCASSEESFSGNTIYFGEGSWLTVV.

This chain connects TRBV2 to TRBJ1-3; D is uncertain. Germline loops: CDR1 SNHLY, CDR2 FYNNEI. V gave up 3 bases and J gave up 2 bases, with 8 bases separating them. The CDR3 loop spans 14 amino acids. The CDR3 loop reads CASSDRQAGNTIYF. The CDR3, as DNA: TGTGCCAGCAGTGACCGTCAGGCTGGAAACACCATATATTTT.

The CDR3 reads CASSQTGSEQYF. The CDR3 DNA follows: TGTGCCAGCAGCCAGACAGGTAGCGAGCAGTACTTC. V gene TRBV3-1 (or the pseudogene TRBV3-2) combines with J gene TRBJ2-7; D possibly corresponds to TRBD1 (6 bases). CDR1 is LGHDT and CDR2 is YNNKEL in the germline V gene (reference sequence). Trimming removed 3 bases from V and 6 bases from J, with 9 bases in between. The CDR3 runs 12 residues.

The rearrangement links TRBV18 to TRBJ1-1, with TRBD1 matching 8 bases. The CDR3 sequence is 17 residues long. The J segment lost 3 bases and the V segment lost 6 bases, leaving 15 bases of the junction unmatched. Germline values: CDR1 KGHSH, CDR2 LQKENI. CDR3 nucleotide sequence: TGTGCCAGCTCTCCCCCGAATATAGGACAGGGACACACTGAAGCTTTCTTT. As protein: CASSPPNIGQGHTEAFF. The variable domain in full, with the rest retrieved from reference TRBV18 and TRBJ1-1, is NAGVMQNPRHLVRRRGQEARLRCSPMKGHSHVYWYRQLPEEGLKFMVYLQKENIIDESGMPKERFSAEFPKEGPSILRIQQVVRGDSAAYFCASSPPNIGQGHTEAFFGQGTRLTVV.

The chain combines TRBV30 with TRBJ2-7, with D perhaps matching TRBD2 (5 bases). CDR1 is GTSNPN and CDR2 is SVGIG in the germline V gene (reference sequence). This CDR3 is 12 amino acids long. The V end lost 2 bases, the J end lost 6 bases, and 11 bases lay between the germline ends. CDR3 residues: CAWSTSFGEQYF. The CDR3 region has the DNA TGTGCCTGGAGTACTAGTTTTGGCGAGCAGTACTTC. Supplemented by reference TRBV30 and TRBJ2-7, the full variable domain reads SQTIHQWPATLVQPVGSPLSLECTVEGTSNPNLYWYRQAAGRGLQLLFYSVGIGQISSEVPQNLSASRPQDRQFILSSKKLLLSDSGFYLCAWSTSFGEQYFGPGTRLTVT.

The chain couples TRBV29-1 to TRBJ2-5; tentatively, D is TRBD2 (5 bases). V shed 6 bases and J shed 0 bases, with 8 bases lying between them. Germline assignment: CDR1 SQVTM and CDR2 ANQGSEA. The CDR3 sequence is 12 residues long. The CDR3 spells CSVPGYQETQYF. The DNA of the CDR3 is TGCAGCGTCCCGGGGTACCAAGAGACCCAGTACTTC. Complete variable domain (other parts from reference TRBV29-1 and TRBJ2-5): SAVISQKPSRDICQRGTSLTIQCQVDSQVTMMFWYRQQPGQSLTLIATANQGSEATYESGFVIDKFPISRPNLTFSTLTVSNMSPEDSSIYLCSVPGYQETQYFGPGTRLLVL.

The CDR3, as DNA: TGCGCCAGCAGCTTGGCGGATTCCGGAGGGCCGTCAGATACGCAGTATTTT. Residues: CASSLADSGGPSDTQYF. V and J are TRBV5-1 and TRBJ2-3; tentatively, D is TRBD2 (6 bases). CDR1 and CDR2 (germline): SGHRS, YFSETQ. This CDR3 has 17 amino acids. V dropped 0 bases and J dropped 4 bases, with 18 bases sitting between them.

This clone was seen a single time. The gene calls are TRBV5-1 and TRBJ1-2; D is undetermined. The CDR3 covers 12 residues. With 0 bases removed from V and 8 bases from J, the gap between germline ends came to 8 bases. The V gene's germline CDR1 is SGHRS and CDR2 YFSETQ. CDR3 nucleotide sequence: TGCGCCAGCAGCTTGGACGGGAACGGCTACACCTTC. Protein: CASSLDGNGYTF.

The V call is TRBV5-1, the J call TRBJ1-2; D ambiguous. V was clipped by 1 base and J by 6 bases, with 7 bases between them. The CDR3 consists of 12 residues. Looked up from germline, CDR1 is SGHRS and CDR2 is YFSETQ. CDR3 coding DNA: TGCGCCAGCAGCTTGCCCGGGGATGGCTACACCTTC. Amino acids: CASSLPGDGYTF.

The genes are TRBV23-1 and TRBJ2-1; TRBD1 might be the D (6 bases). TRBV23-1 is an ORF, and what it does is uncertain. Trimming cost V 0 bases and J 6 bases, with 9 bases left between them. This CDR3 spans 14 amino acids. Written as DNA, the CDR3 is TGCGCCAGCAGTCAATCGATCAGGGGCAATGAGCAGTTCTTC. This codes for CASSQSIRGNEQFF.

V is TRBV9 and J is TRBJ2-2, with 9 bases that match TRBD1. Germline CDR1 reads SGDLS; CDR2 reads YYNGEE. The CDR3 runs to 17 residues. Trimming took 4 bases from V and 0 from J; bases not matched to a gene: 7. The CDR3 region is CASSTQRTGANTGELFF. The DNA of the CDR3 is TGTGCCAGCAGCACTCAACGGACAGGGGCGAACACCGGGGAGCTGTTTTTT.

The genes are TRBV28 and TRBJ1-1; perhaps TRBD1 as D (5 bases). V shed 5 bases and J shed 9 bases, with 16 bases lying between them. The CDR3 runs 13 residues. The germline V gene has CDR1 MDHEN and CDR2 SYDVKM. CDR3 amino acids: CASSPRQPGQAFF. The CDR3 nucleotides are TGTGCCAGCAGTCCTCGACAGCCCGGACAAGCTTTCTTT.

This chain links TRBV7-3 with TRBJ2-2, with TRBD2 identical over 9 bases. V was pared by 5 bases and J by 4 bases, with 8 bases of the junction left unmatched. This CDR3 is built from 16 residues. CDR1 is SGHTA and CDR2 is FQGTGA in the germline V gene. The CDR3 region has the DNA TGTGCCAGCAGCCCCCGAGCGGGGGGAGGCACCGGGGAGCTGTTTTTT. It is translated as CASSPRAGGGTGELFF.

V usage is TRBV7-6 and J usage is TRBJ2-1; TRBD1 might be the D (7 bases). The germline gives CDR1 SGHVS, CDR2 FNYEAQ. The V gene lost 4 bases and the J gene lost 7 bases, with 20 bases spanning the gap. There are 16 residues in the CDR3. CDR3 protein: CASSSNQGGLGNEQFF. The CDR3 DNA sequence: TGTGCCAGCAGCTCAAACCAGGGGGGCCTGGGAAATGAGCAGTTCTTC.

This chain uses TRBV27 with TRBJ1-2; 9 bases map to TRBD1. Per the germline V gene, CDR1 is MNHEY and CDR2 is SMNVEV (reference sequence). The CDR3 spans 16 residues. The V gene end was trimmed by 4 bases and the J gene end by 4 bases; junction bases not matched to a gene: 10. Here the CDR3 reads CASSSSGTGKLYGYTF. For the CDR3, the DNA is TGTGCCAGCAGTTCCTCCGGGACAGGGAAGCTCTATGGCTACACCTTC.

The V gene is TRBV19, the J gene TRBJ2-5; weak D call: TRBD2 (5 bases). Germline V gene sequence: CDR1 LNHDA, CDR2 SQIVND (reference sequence). This CDR3 contains 13 residues. Trimming cost V 5 bases and J 8 bases, with 15 bases left between them. The CDR3 protein is CASSGPGKVTQYF. The CDR3 DNA sequence: TGTGCCAGTAGTGGGCCGGGGAAGGTCACCCAGTACTTC.

The CDR3 nucleotides are TGTGCCAGTAGTGGGACTAGCGGGGGACCCGAGCAGTTCTTC. This codes for CASSGTSGGPEQFF. The rearrangement joins TRBV19 to TRBJ2-1, with TRBD2 matching over 14 bases. The CDR3 contains 14 residues. The V gene end was trimmed by 5 bases and the J gene end by 10 bases; junction bases not matched to a gene: 4. CDR1 LNHDA and CDR2 SQIVND come from the germline V gene (reference sequence).

This chain links TRBV9 with TRBJ1-2; TRBD1 is a possible D gene (6 bases). From germline, CDR1 is SGDLS and CDR2 YYNGEE. The CDR3 is 13 residues long. V shed 3 bases and J shed 4 bases, with 10 bases lying between them. The CDR3 DNA sequence: TGTGCCAGCAGCGGAGGACAGTTCTATGGCTACACCTTC. Translating gives CASSGGQFYGYTF.

This chain links TRBV6-5 with TRBJ2-1, with D perhaps TRBD2 (5 bases). This CDR3 has 16 residues. Trimming removed 4 bases from V and 8 bases from J, with 21 bases in between. In germline, CDR1 is MNHEY, CDR2 SVGAGI. In DNA, the CDR3 is TGTGCCAGCAGTTTTAACCGGGGAAAGGTGCCAGATGAGCAGTTCTTC. Its translation: CASSFNRGKVPDEQFF.

The genes are TRBV19 and TRBJ1-1, with TRBD1 matching over 12 bases. J was trimmed by 3 bases and V by 6 bases; bases with no gene match: 2. In germline, CDR1 is LNHDA, CDR2 SQIVND (reference sequence). The CDR3 covers 14 residues. CDR3: CASSGTGGYTEAFF. The CDR3, as DNA: TGTGCCAGTAGCGGGACAGGGGGCTACACTGAAGCTTTCTTT. Variable domain in full (rest from reference TRBV19 and TRBJ1-1): DGGITQSPKYLFRKEGQNVTLSCEQNLNHDAMYWYRQDPGQGLRLIYYSQIVNDFQKGDIAEGYSVSREKKESFPLTVTSAQKNPTAFYLCASSGTGGYTEAFFGQGTRLTVV.

CDR3: CASTMAGTGYSPLHF. The CDR3 DNA follows: TGTGCCAGCACCATGGCCGGGACAGGGTATTCACCCCTCCACTTT. The chain is built from TRBV28 and TRBJ1-6; 9 positions match TRBD1. The CDR3 has 15 residues. Trimming cost V 7 bases and J 8 bases; bases outside gene matches: 9. Germline CDR1 MDHEN, CDR2 SYDVKM.

This clone was detected once. The gene calls are TRBV2 and TRBJ2-1; 11 nucleotides line up with TRBD2. V lost 10 bases to trimming and J lost 3 bases; unmatched junction nucleotides: 17. Per the germline V gene, CDR1 is SNHLY and CDR2 is FYNNEI. The CDR3 runs 18 residues. The CDR3 nucleotides are TGTGCCAACTCCGGGACTAGCGGCCTTCGGGTGGACTACAATGAGCAGTTCTTC. It translates to CANSGTSGLRVDYNEQFF.